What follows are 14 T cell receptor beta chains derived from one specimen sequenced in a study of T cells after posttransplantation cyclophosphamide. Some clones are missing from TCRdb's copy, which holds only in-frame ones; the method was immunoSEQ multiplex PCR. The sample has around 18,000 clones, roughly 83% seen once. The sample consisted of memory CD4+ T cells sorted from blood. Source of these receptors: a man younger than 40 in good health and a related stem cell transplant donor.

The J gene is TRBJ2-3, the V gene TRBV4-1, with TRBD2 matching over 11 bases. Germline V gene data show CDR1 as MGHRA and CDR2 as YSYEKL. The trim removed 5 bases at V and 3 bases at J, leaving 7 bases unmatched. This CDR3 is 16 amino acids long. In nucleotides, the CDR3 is TGCGCCAGCAGCGATAATAGCGGGGGGGCAACAGATACGCAGTATTTT. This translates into CASSDNSGGATDTQYF.

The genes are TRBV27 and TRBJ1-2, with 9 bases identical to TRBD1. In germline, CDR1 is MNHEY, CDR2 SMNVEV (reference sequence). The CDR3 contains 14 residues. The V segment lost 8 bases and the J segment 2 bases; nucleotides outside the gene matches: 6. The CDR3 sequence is CASWPGTGNYGYTF. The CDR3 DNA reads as TGTGCCAGCTGGCCCGGGACAGGGAACTATGGCTACACCTTC.

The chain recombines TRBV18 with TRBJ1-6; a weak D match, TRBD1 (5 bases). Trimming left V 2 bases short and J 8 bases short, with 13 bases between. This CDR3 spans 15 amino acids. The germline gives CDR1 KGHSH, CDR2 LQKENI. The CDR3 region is CASSPWGGIDSPLHF. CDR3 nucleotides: TGTGCCAGCTCACCATGGGGCGGGATAGATTCACCCCTCCACTTT.

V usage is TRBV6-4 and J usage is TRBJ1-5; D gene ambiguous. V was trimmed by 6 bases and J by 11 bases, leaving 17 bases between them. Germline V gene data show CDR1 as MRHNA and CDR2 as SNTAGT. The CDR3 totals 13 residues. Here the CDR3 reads CASSTRPFEAQHF. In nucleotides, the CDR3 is TGTGCCAGCAGCACACGGCCTTTTGAGGCCCAGCATTTT.

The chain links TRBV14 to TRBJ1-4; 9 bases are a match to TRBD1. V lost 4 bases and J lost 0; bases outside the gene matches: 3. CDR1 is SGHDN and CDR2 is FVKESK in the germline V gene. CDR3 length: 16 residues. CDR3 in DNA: TGTGCCAGCAGCCTCGGACAGGGGTCAACTAATGAAAAACTGTTTTTT. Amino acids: CASSLGQGSTNEKLFF.

This CDR3 is CASSSIPGGNQPQHF. In DNA, the CDR3 is TGTGCCAGCAGTTCCATTCCAGGGGGGAATCAGCCCCAGCATTTT. This chain connects TRBV6-5 to TRBJ1-5, with 7 bases aligning to TRBD1. Looked up from germline, CDR1 is MNHEY and CDR2 is SVGAGI. The CDR3 runs 15 residues. Losses at the gene ends were 4 bases for V and 4 bases for J; bases not matched to a gene: 7.

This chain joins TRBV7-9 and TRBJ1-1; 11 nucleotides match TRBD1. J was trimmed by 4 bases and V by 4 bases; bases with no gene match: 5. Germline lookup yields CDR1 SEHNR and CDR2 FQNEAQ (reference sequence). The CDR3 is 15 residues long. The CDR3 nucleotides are TGTGCCAGCAGCTGGGGACAGGGGGGGGGCACTGAAGCTTTCTTT. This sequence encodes CASSWGQGGGTEAFF.

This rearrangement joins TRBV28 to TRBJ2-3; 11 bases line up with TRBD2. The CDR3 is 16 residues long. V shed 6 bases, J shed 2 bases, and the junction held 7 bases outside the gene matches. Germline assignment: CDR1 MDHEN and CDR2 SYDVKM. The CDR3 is CASSARLAGNTDTQYF. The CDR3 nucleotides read TGTGCCAGCAGCGCCCGACTAGCGGGGAACACAGATACGCAGTATTTT.

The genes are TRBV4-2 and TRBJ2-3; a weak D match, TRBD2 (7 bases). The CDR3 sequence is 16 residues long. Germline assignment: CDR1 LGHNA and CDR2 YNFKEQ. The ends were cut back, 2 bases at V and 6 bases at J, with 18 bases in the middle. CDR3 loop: CASSQSLGRGRDTQYF. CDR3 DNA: TGTGCCAGCAGCCAATCCCTCGGGCGGGGGCGGGATACGCAGTATTTT.

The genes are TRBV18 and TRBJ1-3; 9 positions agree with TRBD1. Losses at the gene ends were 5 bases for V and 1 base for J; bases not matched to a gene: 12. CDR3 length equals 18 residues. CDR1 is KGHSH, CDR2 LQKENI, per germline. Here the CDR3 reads CASSTYSPGTGSGNTIYF. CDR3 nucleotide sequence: TGTGCCAGCTCAACTTACTCACCCGGGACAGGGTCTGGAAACACCATATATTTT. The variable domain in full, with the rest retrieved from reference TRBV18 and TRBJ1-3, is NAGVMQNPRHLVRRRGQEARLRCSPMKGHSHVYWYRQLPEEGLKFMVYLQKENIIDESGMPKERFSAEFPKEGPSILRIQQVVRGDSAAYFCASSTYSPGTGSGNTIYFGEGSWLTVV.

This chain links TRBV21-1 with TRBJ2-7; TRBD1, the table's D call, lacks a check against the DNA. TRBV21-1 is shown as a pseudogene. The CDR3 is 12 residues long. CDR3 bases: TGTGCCAGCAAAGGGGGAGTCTACGAGCAGTACTTC. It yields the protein CASKGGVYEQYF.

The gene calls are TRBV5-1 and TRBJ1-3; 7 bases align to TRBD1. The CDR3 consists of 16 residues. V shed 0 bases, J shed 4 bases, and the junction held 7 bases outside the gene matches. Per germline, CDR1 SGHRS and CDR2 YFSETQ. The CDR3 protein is CASSLETGNSGNTIYF. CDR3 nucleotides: TGCGCCAGCAGCTTGGAGACAGGGAATTCAGGAAACACCATATATTTT. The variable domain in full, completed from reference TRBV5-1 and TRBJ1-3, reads KAGVTQTPRYLIKTRGQQVTLSCSPISGHRSVSWYQQTPGQGLQFLFEYFSETQRNKGNFPGRFSGRQFSNSRSEMNVSTLELGDSALYLCASSLETGNSGNTIYFGEGSWLTVV.

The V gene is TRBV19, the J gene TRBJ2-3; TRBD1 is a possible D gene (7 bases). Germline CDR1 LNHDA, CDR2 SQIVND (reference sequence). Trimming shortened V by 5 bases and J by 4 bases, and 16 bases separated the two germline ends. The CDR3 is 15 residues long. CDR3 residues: CASSLDRRDSDTQYF. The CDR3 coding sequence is TGTGCCAGTAGTTTGGACAGGAGGGATTCAGATACGCAGTATTTT.

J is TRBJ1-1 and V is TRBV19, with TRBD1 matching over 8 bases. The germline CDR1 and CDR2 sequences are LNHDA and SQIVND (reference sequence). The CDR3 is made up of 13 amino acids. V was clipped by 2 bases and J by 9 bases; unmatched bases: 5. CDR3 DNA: TGTGCCAGTAGTATAAGGGGACAGGAGCAAGCTTTCTTT. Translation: CASSIRGQEQAFF.